The present entry profiles one T cell receptor (beta chain) with its context. The antigen is undetermined. This record belongs to a study of cytomegalovirus exposure and HLA in healthy donors. Study-level results: Several V segments, TRBV6-2 and TRBV6-3 among them, could not be told apart and were dropped. TCR beta sequences reportedly predicted most subjects' HLA-A and HLA-B alleles accurately. Across donors, most TCRs were seen rarely, yet some public ones were widespread. Presence/absence analyses supposed approximately even sequencing depth among donors.

It was with 60 Vbeta and 13 Jbeta primers that the PCR ran. Measured with immunoSEQ multiplex PCR; TCRdb has only the in-frame clones, and not every one. The sample yields about 190,000 clones, 65% to 85% seen once. CDR1 is SSHAT and CDR2 is FNYEAQ in the germline V gene (reference sequence). Trimming took 5 bases from V and 12 from J, leaving 19 bases between them. The CDR3 contains 13 residues. The gene calls are TRBV7-7 and TRBJ1-1; weak D call: TRBD1 (5 bases). This receptor was taken from a male donor in good health and CMV-seronegative. The source material was PBMCs. The DNA for the CDR3 is TGTGCCAGCAGCGCGGAACCGGGACTGCCCTCTTTCTTT. Residues: CASSAEPGLPSFF.